Below, 27 T cell receptor beta chains from the same sample are listed, as sequenced in a study of T cell changes during pregnancy in multiple sclerosis (dated by TCRdb to between 2018 and 2021). Library preparation employed the immunoSEQ multiplex PCR assay. Not all clones reach the TCRdb copy of this immuneACCESS table, which keeps in-frame sequences only. Checked studies attribute under half of the gap to unresolved V genes and leave the rest unexplained. The sample data list about 36,000 clones, and around nine tenths of these were observed just once. The top ten constitute 0.5% to 0.65% of the sample. Sequencing used CD4+ T cells from peripheral blood mononuclear cells, obtained in the first trimester of pregnancy. These receptors were collected from a female donor with multiple sclerosis, enrolled in a pregnancy study.

J is TRBJ2-2 and V is TRBV7-3; 11 nucleotides agree with TRBD1. The germline gives CDR1 SGHTA, CDR2 FQGTGA. The CDR3 has 17 residues. J gave up 0 bases and V 1 base, and 1 base lay outside the gene matches. The CDR3 loop reads CASSLRGQGANTGELFF. The DNA for the CDR3 is TGTGCCAGCAGCTTAAGGGGACAGGGGGCGAACACCGGGGAGCTGTTTTTT.

The chain is built from TRBV4-1 and TRBJ1-1; D is possibly TRBD1 (5 bases). CDR3 length equals 14 residues. Trimming removed 5 bases from V and 1 base from J, with 11 bases in between. Germline V gene data show CDR1 as MGHRA and CDR2 as YSYEKL. The CDR3 DNA reads TGCGCCAGCAGCGGGGTGGGGCGGAACACTGAAGCTTTCTTT. This encodes CASSGVGRNTEAFF.

This chain links TRBV6-1 with TRBJ1-2; D gene ambiguous. Trimming removed 6 bases at V and 7 bases at J, with 15 bases between. The CDR3 spans 13 residues. The germline V gene encodes CDR1 MNHNS and CDR2 SASEGT. CDR3 in DNA: TGTGCCAGCAGAAGCGGGGTGTCCTTTGGCTACACCTTC. Translated: CASRSGVSFGYTF.

This rearrangement joins TRBV4-1 to TRBJ2-5; 10 bases map to TRBD2. Unmatched junction bases numbered 18, after V lost 0 bases and J lost 5 bases. The CDR3 length is 20 residues. Germline lookup yields CDR1 MGHRA and CDR2 YSYEKL. CDR3 in DNA: TGCGCCAGCAGCCAAGATCGGAGGCTAGCGGGAGCCGGGTTGTGGGAGACCCAGTACTTC. Translation gives CASSQDRRLAGAGLWETQYF.

CDR3 nucleotides: TGTGCCAGCAGCTTAGGAAGGGACAGGGTAACAGATACGCAGTATTTT. Its translation is CASSLGRDRVTDTQYF. The V call is TRBV7-2, the J call TRBJ2-3, with TRBD1 identical over 9 bases. V dropped 1 base and J dropped 3; count of bases not matched to a gene: 5. CDR1 SGHTA and CDR2 FQGNSA come from the germline V gene. The CDR3 loop spans 16 amino acids.

The CDR3, as DNA: TGTGCCAGTAGTATAAGGTACGAGCGAGGACAGGACGGTGCAGGCTACACCTTC. Amino acid sequence: CASSIRYERGQDGAGYTF. V is TRBV19 and J is TRBJ1-2, with 7 bases matching TRBD1. CDR1 LNHDA and CDR2 SQIVND come from the germline V gene (reference sequence). The CDR3 runs 18 residues. Trimming at V came to 2 bases and at J to 8 bases, leaving 20 bases not matched to a gene.

The chain joins TRBV6-5 to TRBJ2-7; perhaps TRBD2 as D (5 bases). This CDR3 contains 14 residues. Between the trimmed V and J ends, which lost 4 bases and 3 bases, there was a span of 13 bases. Germline-derived CDR1 and CDR2 are MNHEY and SVGAGI. The CDR3 DNA reads as TGTGCCAGCAGTTCCGACCCTAGCAGCTACGAGCAGTACTTC. Amino acids: CASSSDPSSYEQYF.

This clone appeared a few times. The gene calls are TRBV9 and TRBJ1-1; unclear D gene. Germline V gene sequence: CDR1 SGDLS, CDR2 YYNGEE. Trimming took 4 bases from V and 0 from J, leaving 10 bases between them. The CDR3 runs to 14 residues. The DNA for the CDR3 is TGTGCCAGCAGCCTCTTGGACTTGAACACTGAAGCTTTCTTT. It codes for CASSLLDLNTEAFF.

The genes are TRBV7-2 and TRBJ2-3, with a tentative D call TRBD1 (6 bases). In germline, CDR1 is SGHTA, CDR2 FQGNSA. V lost 5 bases, J lost 2 bases, and 11 bases lay in between. This CDR3 comprises 14 residues. The CDR3 DNA reads as TGTGCCAGCAGCCAGGGGCGTGCCACAGATACGCAGTATTTT. This encodes CASSQGRATDTQYF.

V gene TRBV6-5 combines with J gene TRBJ1-2, with 8 bases lining up with TRBD1. V shed 10 bases, J shed 5 bases, and the junction held 9 bases outside the gene matches. Germline V lookup: CDR1 MNHEY, CDR2 SVGAGI. The CDR3 length is 13 residues. The chain's CDR3 is CATNPTGGYGYTF. CDR3 in DNA: TGTGCCACCAACCCCACAGGGGGATATGGCTACACCTTC.

The rearrangement joins TRBV7-3 to TRBJ2-2, with D hard to call. This CDR3 is 13 amino acids long. The germline V and J ends were trimmed by 5 bases and 7 bases, with 11 bases remaining between them. Per germline, CDR1 SGHTA and CDR2 FQGTGA. The CDR3 region has the DNA TGTGCCAGCAGCCTAGGATTCGGCGGGGAGCTGTTTTTT. Encoded protein: CASSLGFGGELFF.

This chain links TRBV5-4 with TRBJ1-2; TRBD1 aligns across 8 bases. CDR1 and CDR2 (germline): SGHNT, YYREEE (reference sequence). The length of the CDR3 is 15 residues. Trimming removed 0 bases from V and 8 bases from J; junction bases left unmatched: 9. For the CDR3, the DNA is TGTGCCAGCAGCTTGGTAGTCAGGGGGCGAGGGGGCTACACCTTC. Its translation: CASSLVVRGRGGYTF.

This rearrangement joins TRBV7-9 to TRBJ2-7, with D unclear. Trimming left V 3 bases short and J 0 bases short, with 9 bases between. CDR3 size: 14 residues. Germline CDR1 reads SEHNR; CDR2 reads FQNEAQ (reference sequence). CDR3 nucleotide sequence: TGTGCCAGCAGCTTTTACTCAGGCTCCTACGAGCAGTACTTC. Residues: CASSFYSGSYEQYF.

This chain uses TRBV5-1 with TRBJ1-1; 9 bases line up with TRBD1. Germline lookup yields CDR1 SGHRS and CDR2 YFSETQ. There are 15 residues in the CDR3. The junction had 7 bases not matched to a gene; V was cut back by 4 bases and J by 3 bases. The CDR3 is CASSRGQGLYTEAFF. CDR3 coding DNA: TGCGCCAGCAGCCGGGGACAGGGACTCTACACTGAAGCTTTCTTT.

This chain joins TRBV28 and TRBJ2-5; D remains ambiguous. This CDR3 spans 12 amino acids. V was clipped by 2 bases and J by 5 bases, with 6 bases between them. CDR1 and CDR2 (germline): MDHEN, SYDVKM. In DNA form, the CDR3 reads TGTGCCAGCAGTTTAGGCTTGGAGACCCAGTACTTC. This gives the protein CASSLGLETQYF.

The chain links TRBV7-3 to TRBJ2-2; D call uncertain. Trimming left V 1 base short and J 0 bases short, with 9 bases between. Germline V gene data show CDR1 as SGHTA and CDR2 as FQGTGA. The CDR3 totals 16 residues. The CDR3 nucleotides read TGTGCCAGCAGCTTAAGCAAGAGGACGAACACCGGGGAGCTGTTTTTT. Translation gives CASSLSKRTNTGELFF.

The rearrangement links TRBV10-3 to TRBJ2-5; TRBD1 matches 12 bases. After removal of 11 bases from V and 2 bases from J, the junction contained 18 bases not matched to a gene. This CDR3 contains 18 residues. Per germline, CDR1 ENHRY and CDR2 SYGVKD. The DNA of the CDR3 is TGTGCCGCCGGGACAGGGGGCTCTGGCGGGGACCGTCAAGAGACCCAGTACTTC. This translates into CAAGTGGSGGDRQETQYF.

The chain has TRBV28 and TRBJ2-1, with 7 bases identical to TRBD2. J gave up 6 bases and V 8 bases, and 13 bases lay outside the gene matches. Germline values: CDR1 MDHEN, CDR2 SYDVKM. The CDR3 contains 15 residues. The CDR3 loop reads CASGGGGTMLNEQFF. CDR3 in DNA: TGTGCCAGCGGGGGGGGAGGTACTATGCTCAATGAGCAGTTCTTC.

The chain couples TRBV28 to TRBJ1-2; possibly TRBD1 for D (5 bases). The CDR3 has 12 amino acids. Between the trimmed V and J ends, which lost 3 bases and 4 bases, there was a span of 6 bases. Germline CDR1 MDHEN, CDR2 SYDVKM. CDR3 in DNA: TGTGCCAGCAGTTTGGGGGGCTATGGCTACACCTTC. Amino acids: CASSLGGYGYTF.

This clone was detected only once. V usage is TRBV10-3 and J usage is TRBJ1-1; tentatively, D is TRBD1 (5 bases). Germline V CDR1 and CDR2: ENHRY, SYGVKD. The CDR3 totals 13 residues. The V end was cut by 3 bases, the J end by 2 bases, with 7 bases between. CDR3 sequence: CAISDQGNTEAFF. The CDR3 region has the DNA TGTGCCATCAGTGATCAGGGAAACACTGAAGCTTTCTTT.

The chain carries TRBV11-2 and TRBJ1-6, with D perhaps TRBD1 (5 bases). The V end was cut by 1 base, the J end by 2 bases, with 9 bases between. Germline CDR1 SGHAT, CDR2 FQNNGV. The CDR3 is 16 residues long. The CDR3 bases are TGTGCCAGCAGCTTAGGGGCGGGGGCCTATAATTCACCCCTCCACTTT. As protein: CASSLGAGAYNSPLHF.

A single count supports this clone. The chain couples TRBV23-1 to TRBJ2-2, with 9 bases lining up with TRBD1. TRBV23-1 is an ORF, with its function uncertain. This CDR3 has 19 amino acids. J lost 1 base, V lost 4 bases, and 13 bases had no gene match. CDR3 coding DNA: TGCGCCAGCAGTCCAACTTTCGGGCCGGGACAGGGGAACACCGGGGAGCTGTTTTTT. Amino acid sequence: CASSPTFGPGQGNTGELFF.

The chain recombines TRBV5-6 with TRBJ1-5; weak D call: TRBD1 (5 bases). Trimming pared 1 base from V and 2 bases from J, leaving 10 bases between. CDR3 length: 15 residues. Germline V gene data show CDR1 as SGHDT and CDR2 as YYEEEE. The CDR3 sequence is CASSLRSGGNQPQHF. CDR3 bases: TGTGCCAGCAGCTTGCGGTCGGGGGGCAATCAGCCCCAGCATTTT.

The chain recombines TRBV2 with TRBJ1-2; D gene ambiguous. The V and J ends lost 3 bases and 5 bases respectively, with 10 bases between them. This CDR3 spans 13 amino acids. The germline gives CDR1 SNHLY, CDR2 FYNNEI. CDR3 bases: TGTGCCAGCAGTGACCCCCGGAGGTATGGCTACACCTTC. This sequence encodes CASSDPRRYGYTF.

J is TRBJ2-5 and V is TRBV5-1; tentative D call: TRBD1 (5 bases). Germline values: CDR1 SGHRS, CDR2 YFSETQ. V lost 0 bases, J lost 1 base, and 13 bases lay in between. The CDR3 loop spans 16 amino acids. The DNA of the CDR3 is TGCGCCAGCAGCTTGGCCCCCAGGGCCTCCCAAGAGACCCAGTACTTC. This encodes CASSLAPRASQETQYF.

V gene TRBV27 combines with J gene TRBJ2-4, with unresolved D. Trimming took 5 bases from V and 4 from J, leaving 15 bases between them. The CDR3 has 15 residues. CDR1 MNHEY and CDR2 SMNVEV come from the germline V gene (reference sequence). DNA for the CDR3: TGTGCCAGCAGTAGGTATACAGAGTTTAAAAACATTCAGTACTTC. This sequence encodes CASSRYTEFKNIQYF.

The chain couples TRBV9 to TRBJ2-6; D call uncertain. The V and J ends lost 10 bases and 0 bases respectively, with 8 bases between them. Germline lookup yields CDR1 SGDLS and CDR2 YYNGEE. The CDR3 loop spans 13 amino acids. CDR3 coding DNA: TGTGCCTGCCCAGGCTCTGGGGCCAACGTCCTGACTTTC. Translated, it gives CACPGSGANVLTF.